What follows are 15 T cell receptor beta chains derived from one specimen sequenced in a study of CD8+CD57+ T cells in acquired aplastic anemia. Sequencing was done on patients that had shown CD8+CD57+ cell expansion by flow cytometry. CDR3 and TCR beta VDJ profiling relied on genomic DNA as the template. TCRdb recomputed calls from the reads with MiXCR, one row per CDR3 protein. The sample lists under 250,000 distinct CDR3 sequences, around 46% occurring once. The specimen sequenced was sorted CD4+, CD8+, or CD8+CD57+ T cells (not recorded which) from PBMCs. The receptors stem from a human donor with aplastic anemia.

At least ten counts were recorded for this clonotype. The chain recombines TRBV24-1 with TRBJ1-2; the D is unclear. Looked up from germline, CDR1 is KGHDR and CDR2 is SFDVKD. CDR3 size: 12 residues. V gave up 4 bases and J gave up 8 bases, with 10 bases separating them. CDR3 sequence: CATSDALSGYTF. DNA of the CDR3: TGTGCCACCAGTGACGCTTTGTCCGGCTACACCTTC.

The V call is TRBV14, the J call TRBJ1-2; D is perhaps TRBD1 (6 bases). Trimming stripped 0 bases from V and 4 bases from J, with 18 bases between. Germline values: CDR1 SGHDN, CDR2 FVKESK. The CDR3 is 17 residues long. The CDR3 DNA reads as TGTGCCAGCAGCCAAGAAGGACCACAAGCAGGGGTCTATGGCTACACCTTC. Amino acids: CASSQEGPQAGVYGYTF.

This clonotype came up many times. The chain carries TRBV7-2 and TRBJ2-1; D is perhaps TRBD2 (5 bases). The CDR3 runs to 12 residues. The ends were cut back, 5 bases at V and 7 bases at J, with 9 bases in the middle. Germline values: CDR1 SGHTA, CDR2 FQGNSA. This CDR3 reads CASSPRANEQFF. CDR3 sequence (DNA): TGTGCCAGCAGCCCGAGGGCAAATGAGCAGTTCTTC.

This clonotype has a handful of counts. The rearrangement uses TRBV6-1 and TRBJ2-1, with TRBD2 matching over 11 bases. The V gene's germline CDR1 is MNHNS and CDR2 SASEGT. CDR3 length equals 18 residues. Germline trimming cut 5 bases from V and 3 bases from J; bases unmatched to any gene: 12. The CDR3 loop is CASSYSLAGGQIYNEQFF. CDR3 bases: TGTGCCAGCAGTTACTCCCTAGCGGGGGGCCAAATCTACAATGAGCAGTTCTTC.

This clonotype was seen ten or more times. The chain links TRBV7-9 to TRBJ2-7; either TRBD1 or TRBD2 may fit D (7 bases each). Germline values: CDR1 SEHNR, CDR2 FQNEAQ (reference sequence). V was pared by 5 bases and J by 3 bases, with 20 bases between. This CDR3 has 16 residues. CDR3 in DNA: TGTGCCAGCAGCCCACGTGCAGGGGGGGATTTCTACGAGCAGTACTTC. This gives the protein CASSPRAGGDFYEQYF.

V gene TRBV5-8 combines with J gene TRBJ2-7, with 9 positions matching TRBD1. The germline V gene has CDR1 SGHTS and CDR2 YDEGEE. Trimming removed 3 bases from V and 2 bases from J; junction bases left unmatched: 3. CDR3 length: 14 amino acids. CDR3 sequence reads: CASSSRDRAYEQYF. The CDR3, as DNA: TGTGCCAGCAGCTCCCGGGACAGGGCCTACGAGCAGTACTTC.

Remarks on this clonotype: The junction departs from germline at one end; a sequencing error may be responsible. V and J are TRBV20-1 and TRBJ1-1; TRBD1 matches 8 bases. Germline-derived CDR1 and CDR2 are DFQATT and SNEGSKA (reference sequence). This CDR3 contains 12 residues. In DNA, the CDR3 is TGCAGTGCAAACTACAGGGGGACTGAAGCTTCCTTT. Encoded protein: CSANYRGTEASF.

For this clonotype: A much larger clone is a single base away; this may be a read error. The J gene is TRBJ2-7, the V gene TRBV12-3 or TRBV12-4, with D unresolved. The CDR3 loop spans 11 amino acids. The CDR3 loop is CAGSLRNEQYF. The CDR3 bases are TGTGCCGGCAGTTTAAGGAACGAGCAGTACTTC.

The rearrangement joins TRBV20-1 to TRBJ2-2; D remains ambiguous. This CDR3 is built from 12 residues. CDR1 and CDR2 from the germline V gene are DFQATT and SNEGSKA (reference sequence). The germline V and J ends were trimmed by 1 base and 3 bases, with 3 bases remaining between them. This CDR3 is CSARGDTGELFF. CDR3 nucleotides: TGCAGTGCTAGAGGGGACACCGGGGAGCTGTTTTTT.

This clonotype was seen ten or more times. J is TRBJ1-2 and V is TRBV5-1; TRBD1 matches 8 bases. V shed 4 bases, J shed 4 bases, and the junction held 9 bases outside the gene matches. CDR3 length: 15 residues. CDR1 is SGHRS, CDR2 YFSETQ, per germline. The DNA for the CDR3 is TGCGCCAGCAGCGGACGAGGACAGGGAGGCTATGGCTACACCTTC. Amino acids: CASSGRGQGGYGYTF. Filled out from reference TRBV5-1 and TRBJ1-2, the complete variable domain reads KAGVTQTPRYLIKTRGQQVTLSCSPISGHRSVSWYQQTPGQGLQFLFEYFSETQRNKGNFPGRFSGRQFSNSRSEMNVSTLELGDSALYLCASSGRGQGGYGYTFGSGTRLTVV.

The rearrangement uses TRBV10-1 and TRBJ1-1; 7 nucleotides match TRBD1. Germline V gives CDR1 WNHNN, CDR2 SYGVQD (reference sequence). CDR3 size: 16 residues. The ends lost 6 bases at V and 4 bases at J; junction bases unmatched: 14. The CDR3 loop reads CASRGEATNRGTEAFF. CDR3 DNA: TGCGCCAGCAGAGGAGAAGCTACCAACAGGGGCACTGAAGCTTTCTTT.

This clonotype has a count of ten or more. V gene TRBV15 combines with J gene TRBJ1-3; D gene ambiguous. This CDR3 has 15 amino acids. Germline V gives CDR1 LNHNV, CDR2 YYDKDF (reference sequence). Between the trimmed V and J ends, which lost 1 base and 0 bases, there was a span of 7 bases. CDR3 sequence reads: CATSRVGLSGNTIYF. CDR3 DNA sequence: TGTGCCACCAGCAGAGTAGGCCTCTCTGGAAACACCATATATTTT.

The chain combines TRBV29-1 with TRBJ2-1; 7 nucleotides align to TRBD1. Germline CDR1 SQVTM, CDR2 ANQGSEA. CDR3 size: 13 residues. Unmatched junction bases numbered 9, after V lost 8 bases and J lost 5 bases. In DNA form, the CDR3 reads TGCAGCCCTCTCGGGACAGTAAACAATGAGCAGTTCTTC. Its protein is CSPLGTVNNEQFF.

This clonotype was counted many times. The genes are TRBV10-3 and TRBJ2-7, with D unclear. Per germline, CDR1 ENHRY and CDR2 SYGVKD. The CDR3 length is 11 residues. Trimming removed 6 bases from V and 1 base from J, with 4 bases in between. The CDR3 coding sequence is TGTGCCATCAGGGGGTCCTACGAGCAGTACTTC. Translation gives CAIRGSYEQYF.

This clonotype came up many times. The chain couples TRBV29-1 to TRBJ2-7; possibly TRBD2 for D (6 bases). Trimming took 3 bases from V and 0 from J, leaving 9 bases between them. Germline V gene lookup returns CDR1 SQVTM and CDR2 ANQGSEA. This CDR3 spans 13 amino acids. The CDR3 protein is CSVDGGSSYEQYF. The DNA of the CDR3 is TGCAGCGTTGATGGAGGGAGCTCCTACGAGCAGTACTTC.